This T cell receptor (beta chain) was retrieved from a study of molecular identifiers for immune sequencing clone quantification. This clonotype was detected many times. Its antigen is unknown. With 1 base removed from V and 0 bases from J, the gap between germline ends came to 4 bases. CDR3 length: 15 residues. Germline V CDR1 and CDR2: SGHDN, FVKESK. Findings and caveats of the study: Clonotypes topping 20 RNA copies carried over 97% of effector molecules but under 1% of naive ones.

TCRdb used MiXCR to reprocess the PCR reads, holding one entry per CDR3 protein. In the table there are 250,000 to 400,000 distinct CDR3 sequences, 20% to 25% of which are singletons. The chain recombines TRBV14 with TRBJ2-6, with unresolved D. This sequence was found in a human donor in good health. Some libraries in this study had Jurkat cell RNA spiked in. Sequencing used naive CD8+ T cells from blood, with Jurkat cell RNA spiked in. The subset denotes: FACS-sorted CD8+CD4-CCR7+CD45RA+ naive T cells. CDR3 DNA: TGTGCCAGCAGCCAAGTGTTCTCTGGGGCCAACGTCCTGACTTTC. Translating it yields CASSQVFSGANVLTF.